The present TCR beta chain was sequenced within a study of shared clonotypes between healthy human individuals. V was shortened by 3 bases and J by 8 bases, with 17 bases between the two germline ends. Germline loops: CDR1 LNHDA, CDR2 SQIVND (reference sequence). This CDR3 spans 15 amino acids. This table comes from immunoSEQ multiplex PCR, and its TCRdb copy is limited to in-frame clones, with some not included. The table has about 680,000 clones, approximately 75% seen once. CD4+ cells underwent separation, giving CD45RA+ naive and CD45RA-negative memory subsets. The sequence derives from a woman aged 25 to 45 in good health. Material for sequencing was memory CD4+ T cells sorted from blood. The sample's subset: CD45RA-negative fraction. The chain joins TRBV19 to TRBJ1-5; D gene uncertain. The CDR3 loop is CASSIGGQEKKPQHF. DNA for the CDR3: TGTGCCAGTAGTATTGGAGGGCAGGAGAAAAAGCCCCAGCATTTT.